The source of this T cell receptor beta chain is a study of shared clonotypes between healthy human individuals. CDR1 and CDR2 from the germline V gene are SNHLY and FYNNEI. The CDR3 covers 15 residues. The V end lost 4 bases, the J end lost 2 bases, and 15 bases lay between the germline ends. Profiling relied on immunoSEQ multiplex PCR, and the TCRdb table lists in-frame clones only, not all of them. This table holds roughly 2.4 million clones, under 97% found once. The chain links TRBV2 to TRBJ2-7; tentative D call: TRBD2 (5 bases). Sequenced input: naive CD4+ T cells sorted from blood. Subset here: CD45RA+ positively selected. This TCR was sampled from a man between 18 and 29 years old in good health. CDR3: CASSASGPLTYEQYF. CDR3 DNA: TGTGCCAGCAGTGCCAGCGGACCTCTCACCTACGAGCAGTACTTC.